Below, one T cell receptor (beta chain) is given with its context. This sample is drawn from a study of T cell changes during pregnancy in multiple sclerosis. V was pared by 2 bases and J by 5 bases, with 1 base of the junction left unmatched. The CDR3 is made up of 14 amino acids. The germline V gene encodes CDR1 SGHTA and CDR2 FQGNSA. The data were produced by immunoSEQ multiplex PCR, yet TCRdb's version contains in-frame clones alone and is incomplete. The sample yields 66,000 or so clones, about 87% seen once. This clonotype was sampled from a female donor in good health, enrolled as a control in a pregnancy study. The specimen comprised peripheral blood, sampled in the first trimester of pregnancy. The J gene is TRBJ2-1, the V gene TRBV7-2; 9 nucleotides match TRBD1. The CDR3 reads CASSLWTGDNEQFF. CDR3 DNA sequence: TGTGCCAGCAGCTTATGGACAGGGGACAATGAGCAGTTCTTC.